Each of the 5 T cell receptor beta chains below was sequenced from the same sample in a study of cytomegalovirus exposure and HLA in healthy donors. This table comes from immunoSEQ multiplex PCR, and its TCRdb copy is limited to in-frame clones, with some not included. The table has roughly 280,000 clones, approximately 83% seen once. Sequenced material: PBMCs. The receptor set was obtained from a woman younger than 35 in good health and CMV-seronegative.

The rearrangement uses TRBV28 and TRBJ1-1; the D gene is possibly TRBD1 (5 bases). CDR1 MDHEN and CDR2 SYDVKM come from the germline V gene. The length of the CDR3 is 12 residues. Trimming shortened V by 3 bases and J by 7 bases, and 9 bases separated the two germline ends. The CDR3 loop is CASSFWQGEAFF. CDR3 coding DNA: TGTGCCAGCAGTTTTTGGCAGGGTGAAGCTTTCTTT.

This clone was picked up many times. The DNA for the CDR3 is TGTGCCAGCAGTTTAGCGGGGTTGGGAGAGACCCAGTACTTC. This sequence encodes CASSLAGLGETQYF. The chain couples TRBV27 to TRBJ2-5; tentatively, D is TRBD2 (6 bases). Per germline, CDR1 MNHEY and CDR2 SMNVEV (reference sequence). The CDR3 extends over 14 amino acids. V shed 2 bases and J shed 4 bases, with 11 bases lying between them.

The gene calls are TRBV5-4 and TRBJ2-7, with 9 bases lining up with TRBD1. Germline V gives CDR1 SGHNT, CDR2 YYREEE (reference sequence). V shed 0 bases, J shed 6 bases, and the junction held 7 bases outside the gene matches. The CDR3 contains 15 residues. CDR3 nucleotide sequence: TGTGCCAGCAGCTTGGGTCACAGGGGGCCGGGCGAGCAGTACTTC. This translates into CASSLGHRGPGEQYF.

The chain employs TRBV6-5 and TRBJ2-7; D is undetermined. V was pared by 0 bases and J by 2 bases, with 11 bases between. This CDR3 region has 15 residues. Germline-derived CDR1 and CDR2 are MNHEY and SVGAGI. CDR3 bases: TGTGCCAGCAGTTACTCTTCCCATGAGGCCTACGAGCAGTACTTC. This codes for CASSYSSHEAYEQYF.

The chain's CDR3 is CVVLDSMNTEAFF. CDR3 sequence (DNA): TGTGTCGTTCTGGACAGCATGAACACTGAAGCTTTCTTT. This chain uses TRBV19 with TRBJ1-1; a possible D gene is TRBD1 (6 bases). The CDR3 sequence is 13 residues long. Per the germline V gene, CDR1 is LNHDA and CDR2 is SQIVND (reference sequence).